The 21 T cell receptor beta chains below come from one sample, sequenced in a study of cytomegalovirus exposure and HLA in healthy donors. Primers included in the PCR were 60 Vbeta and 13 Jbeta primers. Profiling relied on immunoSEQ multiplex PCR, and the TCRdb table lists in-frame clones only, not all of them. Of 100,000 or so clones detected, 70% to 80% appear once; the ten largest clones hold 2% to 2.5%. Sequenced: PBMCs. Every receptor here comes from a man aged 30 to 45 in good health and CMV-seronegative.

The count of this clone is one. This chain links TRBV9 with TRBJ2-1; 9 bases line up with TRBD2. The CDR3 has 18 residues. Germline V CDR1 and CDR2: SGDLS, YYNGEE. V dropped 0 bases and J dropped 9; count of bases not matched to a gene: 16. CDR3 region: CASSVAPWLREGFLEQFF. CDR3 coding DNA: TGTGCCAGCAGCGTAGCCCCCTGGTTGCGGGAGGGATTTCTTGAGCAGTTCTTC.

This clone has more than one count but fewer than ten. The V and J genes are TRBV4-3 and TRBJ2-2; TRBD2 is a possible D gene (7 bases). CDR1 is LGHNA, CDR2 YSLEER, per germline. There are 17 residues in the CDR3. V was shortened by 0 bases and J by 4 bases, with 15 bases between the two germline ends. In DNA, the CDR3 is TGCGCCAGCAGCCAAGAGGCGGGGGCTGGGGTCACCGGGGAGCTGTTTTTT. Translated: CASSQEAGAGVTGELFF.

V is TRBV1 and J is TRBJ2-1; TRBD2, the table's D call, lacks a check against the DNA. TRBV1 is given as a pseudogene. This CDR3 has 19 residues. The CDR3 spells CTSSQEPGLAGASYNEQFF. For the CDR3, the DNA is TGCACCAGCAGCCAAGAACCGGGACTAGCGGGAGCATCCTACAATGAGCAGTTCTTC.

CDR3 protein: CASSVGQGDGYYGYTF. CDR3 DNA: TGTGCCAGCAGCGTAGGGCAGGGCGATGGTTACTATGGCTACACCTTC. This chain connects TRBV9 to TRBJ1-2; D is perhaps TRBD1 (5 bases). The germline CDR1 and CDR2 sequences are SGDLS and YYNGEE. The CDR3 covers 16 residues. The ends were cut back, 0 bases at V and 3 bases at J, with 15 bases in the middle.

This chain connects TRBV25-1 to TRBJ2-2; a possible D gene is TRBD1 (5 bases). Trimming pared 6 bases from V and 6 bases from J, leaving 14 bases between. This CDR3 is built from 14 residues. Germline V gives CDR1 MGHDK, CDR2 SYGVNS. This CDR3 is CASSPMVQAGELFF. DNA for the CDR3: TGTGCCAGCAGCCCAATGGTACAGGCCGGGGAGCTGTTTTTT. Supplemented by reference TRBV25-1 and TRBJ2-2, the full variable domain reads EADIYQTPRYLVIGTGKKITLECSQTMGHDKMYWYQQDPGMELHLIHYSYGVNSTEKGDLSSESTVSRIRTEHFPLTLESARPSHTSQYLCASSPMVQAGELFFGEGSRLTVL.

The chain uses TRBV19 and TRBJ2-7; D unresolved. The V end lost 3 bases, the J end lost 2 bases, and 14 bases lay between the germline ends. The CDR3 sequence is 15 residues long. Germline V gives CDR1 LNHDA, CDR2 SQIVND (reference sequence). The CDR3 region is CASSIKAQVTYEQYF. The CDR3 DNA reads as TGTGCCAGTAGTATCAAGGCGCAGGTTACCTACGAGCAGTACTTC.

The chain uses TRBV6-6 and TRBJ1-2, with D perhaps matching TRBD1 (6 bases). The CDR3 consists of 15 residues. Deletions cut 6 bases from V and 7 bases from J, with 21 bases between. Germline CDR1 MNHNY, CDR2 SVGAGI (reference sequence). The DNA for the CDR3 is TGTGCCAGCAGCTCCCGTACTACAGGGTTGAGTGGCTACACCTTC. Amino acids: CASSSRTTGLSGYTF.

This chain links TRBV7-3 with TRBJ2-1; D is perhaps TRBD2 (5 bases). Germline V gene data show CDR1 as SGHTA and CDR2 as FQGTGA. This CDR3 is 13 amino acids long. V was shortened by 2 bases and J by 8 bases, with 10 bases between the two germline ends. The CDR3 loop is CASSLDYPDEQFF. The CDR3 nucleotides read TGTGCCAGCAGCTTAGACTATCCCGATGAGCAGTTCTTC.

The genes are TRBV5-1 and TRBJ1-1; 8 bases map to TRBD1. The CDR3 has 15 amino acids. V dropped 0 bases and J dropped 1; count of bases not matched to a gene: 2. CDR1 is SGHRS, CDR2 YFSETQ, per germline. CDR3 protein: CASSLAGTGNTEAFF. DNA of the CDR3: TGCGCCAGCAGCTTGGCCGGGACAGGGAACACTGAAGCTTTCTTT.

The chain couples TRBV6-5 to TRBJ2-7; 10 bases align to TRBD1. Looked up from germline, CDR1 is MNHEY and CDR2 is SVGAGI. V was clipped by 0 bases and J by 3 bases; unmatched bases: 2. The CDR3 loop spans 15 amino acids. The CDR3 region is CASSYSGQGIYEQYF. The CDR3 DNA reads TGTGCCAGCAGTTACTCGGGACAGGGGATCTACGAGCAGTACTTC.

The genes are TRBV5-6 and TRBJ2-5, with D possibly TRBD1 on 5 matching bases. The CDR3 loop spans 13 amino acids. Trimming stripped 4 bases from V and 7 bases from J, with 14 bases between. Per the germline V gene, CDR1 is SGHDT and CDR2 is YYEEEE. DNA of the CDR3: TGTGCCAGCAGCCTAAGGCCCCAGGGGACCCAGTACTTC. This codes for CASSLRPQGTQYF.

CDR3 sequence reads: CASSWTSDTGELFF. In DNA, the CDR3 is TGTGCCAGCAGCTGGACTAGCGACACCGGGGAGCTGTTTTTT. The chain joins TRBV7-2 to TRBJ2-2; TRBD2 matches 9 bases. Trimming cost V 4 bases and J 3 bases; bases outside gene matches: 0. The germline V gene encodes CDR1 SGHTA and CDR2 FQGNSA. The CDR3 contains 14 residues.

The rearrangement uses TRBV28 and TRBJ2-1; a weak D match, TRBD1 (6 bases). Between the trimmed V and J ends, which lost 10 bases and 3 bases, there was a span of 16 bases. The length of the CDR3 is 14 residues. Germline V gene data show CDR1 as MDHEN and CDR2 as SYDVKM. The CDR3 nucleotides are TGTGCCACCCTGGGGGCGACCCGCTACAATGAGCAGTTCTTC. Amino acid sequence: CATLGATRYNEQFF.

The chain employs TRBV30 and TRBJ1-1; TRBD1 is a possible D gene (6 bases). CDR1 is GTSNPN and CDR2 is SVGIG in the germline V gene (reference sequence). CDR3 length: 13 residues. The V and J ends lost 0 bases and 5 bases respectively, with 10 bases between them. CDR3 amino acids: CAWSVQGETEAFF. DNA of the CDR3: TGTGCCTGGAGTGTACAGGGCGAAACTGAAGCTTTCTTT.

The chain is built from TRBV2 and TRBJ1-4; 8 bases agree with TRBD1. The CDR3 runs 14 residues. In germline, CDR1 is SNHLY, CDR2 FYNNEI. The junction had 2 bases not matched to a gene; V was cut back by 5 bases and J by 3 bases. CDR3 sequence reads: CASSRQGSNEKLFF. As DNA, the CDR3 is TGTGCCAGCAGTCGACAGGGGTCTAATGAAAAACTGTTTTTT.

This clone occurred a few times. V and J are TRBV10-3 and TRBJ2-7; no reliable D call. Germline CDR1 is ENHRY and CDR2 is SYGVKD. V was shortened by 4 bases and J by 2 bases, with 6 bases between the two germline ends. The CDR3 contains 12 residues. CDR3 sequence (DNA): TGTGCCATCAGTGGAGAGACCTACGAGCAGTACTTC. It yields the protein CAISGETYEQYF.

The chain has TRBV6-1 and TRBJ1-3, with D perhaps matching TRBD1 (5 bases). Germline V gene data show CDR1 as MNHNS and CDR2 as SASEGT. This CDR3 comprises 14 residues. V lost 3 bases, J lost 2 bases, and 8 bases lay in between. The CDR3 region has the DNA TGTGCCAGCAGTGATGGAGGGGCTGGAAACACCATATATTTT. This codes for CASSDGGAGNTIYF.

The V call is TRBV27, the J call TRBJ1-1, with TRBD1 identical over 9 bases. Germline CDR1 reads MNHEY; CDR2 reads SMNVEV (reference sequence). This CDR3 has 14 amino acids. J was trimmed by 11 bases and V by 7 bases; bases with no gene match: 14. The CDR3 DNA is TGTGCCAGCACTGCCGGGACAGGGTTAGGGAAGGCTTTCTTT. It yields the protein CASTAGTGLGKAFF.

This clone was observed a handful of times. V usage is TRBV4-3 and J usage is TRBJ1-5; the D is unclear. The CDR3 runs to 15 residues. V lost 4 bases and J 1 base, leaving 11 bases between the germline ends. CDR1 LGHNA and CDR2 YSLEER come from the germline V gene. For the CDR3, the DNA is TGCGCCAGCAGCCCTCGGGTCGGGAGCAATCAGCCCCAGCATTTT. Protein product: CASSPRVGSNQPQHF.

The V call is TRBV6-6, the J call TRBJ1-3; 8 nucleotides line up with TRBD1. The trim removed 6 bases at V and 11 bases at J, leaving 9 bases unmatched. Germline V gene sequence: CDR1 MNHNY, CDR2 SVGAGI (reference sequence). The CDR3 sequence is 13 residues long. Here the CDR3 reads CASRPGQGKSIYF. The CDR3 DNA reads as TGTGCCAGCAGGCCTGGACAGGGAAAATCCATATATTTT.

The rearrangement uses TRBV19 and TRBJ2-5; D gene uncertain. The CDR3 contains 13 residues. V was trimmed by 1 base and J by 9 bases, leaving 12 bases between them. CDR1 is LNHDA and CDR2 is SQIVND in the germline V gene (reference sequence). The CDR3 DNA reads as TGTGCCAGTAGTATAGCGGGTTCGGTTTCCCAGTACTTC. It translates to CASSIAGSVSQYF.